This section outlines one T cell receptor beta chain sequence together with its context. Its matching antigen is unknown. Sequencing was performed with immunoSEQ multiplex PCR; in TCRdb, only in-frame clones are kept and a portion is missing. In the table there are some 30,000 clones, about 87% of which are singletons. Cycle 7 day 1, cycle 4 day 1, and baseline were the timepoints at which blood was sampled. CDR1 PRHDT and CDR2 FYEKMQ come from the germline V gene (reference sequence). Trimming took off 2 bases at V and 6 bases at J, with 7 bases between the two ends. This CDR3 contains 12 residues. The data were taken from a study of OX40 agonist ivuxolimab in advanced cancers. Study summary: The patients received ivuxolimab by intravenous route every 2 weeks at 0.01 to 10 mg/kg. Hepatocellular carcinoma, melanoma, renal cell or head and neck cancer occurred in dose-escalation patients. Whole-study results and caveats: In general, CD8+ T cells held more expanded clones than CD4+ did, on average.

This receptor was taken from an adult with an advanced solid tumor such as melanoma, head and neck, liver or kidney cancer. The sample here was CD4+ or CD8+ T cells sorted from blood, taken in a trial of the OX40 agonist ivuxolimab. The rearrangement links TRBV13 to TRBJ1-1, with unresolved D. The CDR3 DNA reads TGTGCCAGCAGCTTATTTACGGCTGAAGCTTTCTTT. This translates into CASSLFTAEAFF.